This T cell receptor beta chain was captured in a study of regulatory T cells in long-lasting Graves disease. Study as a whole: Persistence in Graves' disease denoted antithyroid drug use beyond 5 years alongside positive TSH receptor antibodies.

Study observations and caveats: More public clonotypes were shared by persistent patients (around 2,500) than by new patients (fewer than 1,000). The study found TRBV28, TRBJ1-2 and TRBJ2-5 favored in persistent disease.

This clonotype was seen only a few times. The target antigen is unknown. Its ends do not fully match the called genes, so a read error is possible. The CDR3 covers 13 residues. The germline V gene has CDR1 KGHSH and CDR2 LQKENI. Time point meaning: persistent/refractory GD, antithyroid drugs over 5 years with positive TRAb. After RNA was extracted from PBMCs, the TCR library was made from it. An endocrinology unit in Xi'an, China, supplied the patients. CDR3 regions were amplified by Arm-PCR using iRepertoire HTBI primers to build TCR beta libraries. TCRdb re-derived calls from the multiplex PCR reads in MiXCR, one entry per CDR3 protein. Found here are about 300,000 distinct CDR3 sequences, roughly a fifth of them singletons; the top ten hold around 50%.

J is TRBJ2-3 and V is TRBV18; D perhaps matches TRBD1 (6 bases). The sequencing here drew on peripheral blood mononuclear cells (PBMCs), taken when the disease was refractory, from a patient treated with antithyroid drugs. This clonotype originated in a female donor with Graves disease. The CDR3 here is CASSPPQGDAQYF. The CDR3 nucleotides are TGTGCCAGCTCACCACCACAGGGAGATGCGCAGTATTTT.